These T cell receptor beta chains were read from a single sample in a study of tumor and adjacent non-tumor tissue in lung cancer. TCRdb used MiXCR to reprocess the multiplex PCR reads, holding one entry per CDR3 protein. The sample has 89,000 or so distinct CDR3 sequences, roughly three fifths seen once. Sequencing was carried out using lung tumor tissue. The receptors here all came from an older man with non-small cell lung cancer. CDR3s include the opening cysteine and the closing phenylalanine or tryptophan. The D gene is left open where the match is weak. Not all rows give a size; the values are once, few, many and, for expanded clones, a class.

>NA|TRBJ1-5|NA|TRBV20-1
CSTHPAGLPNQPQHF
TGCAGTACTCATCCGGCGGGTCTACCTAATCAGCCCCAGCATTTT
>TRBD2|TRBJ2-7|once|TRBV29-1
CSLSSSGGRYEQYF
TGCAGCCTTTCCTCTAGCGGGGGTCGATACGAGCAGTACTTC
>TRBD1|TRBJ1-2|NA|TRBV9
CASSDHQGARRYGYTF
TGTGCCAGCAGCGACCATCAGGGGGCGAGACGCTATGGCTACACCTTC
>TRBD1|TRBJ2-7|NA|TRBV6-5
CDTSYVTGGLNEQYF
TGTGACACCAGCTACGTGACAGGGGGTCTAAACGAGCAGTACTTC
>TRBD1|TRBJ2-1|NA|TRBV28
CDCSLGDRDNEQFF
TGTGACTGCAGTTTAGGGGACAGAGACAATGAGCAGTTCTTC
>NA|TRBJ1-2|NA|TRBV6-6
CASSTDSPLPYGYTF
TGTGCCAGCAGTACGGACAGCCCTCTGCCCTATGGCTACACATTC
>NA|TRBJ1-4|NA|TRBV11-2
CANRFSSEKLFF
TGTGCCAACAGATTTTCGAGTGAAAAACTGTTTTTT
>NA|TRBJ2-7|once|TRBV29-1
CSLWLYYEQYF
TGCTCTCTTTGGCTTTACTACGAGCAGTACTTC
>NA|TRBJ1-2|NA|TRBV7-9
CGSSQDSSCGYTF
TGTGGCAGCAGCCAGGACAGTTCATGTGGCTACACCTTC
>TRBD1|TRBJ1-3|few|TRBV5-5
CASSWTGEGPGNTMYF
TGTGCCAGCAGCTGGACAGGGGAAGGCCCTGGAAACACCATGTATTTT
>TRBD1|TRBJ1-2|NA|TRBV6-5
CASRISMGWTGVHYGYTF
TGTGCCAGCAGGATATCGATGGGGTGGACAGGGGTTCACTATGGCTACACTTTC
>NA|TRBJ2-4|many|TRBV6-5
CASSYNEVSVKNIQYF
TGTGCCAGCAGTTATAACGAGGTCTCAGTCAAAAACATTCAGTACTTC
>NA|TRBJ2-2|many|TRBV6-1
CASLLRGGLSGELFF
TGTGCCAGCCTCCTCAGGGGGGGGCTAAGTGGGGAGCTGTTTTTT
>TRBD2|TRBJ2-7|NA|TRBV7-8
CASSPRVREGYERYF
TGTGCCAGCAGCCCCCGGGTGCGGGAGGGGTACGAGCGGTACTTC
>NA|TRBJ1-3|many|TRBV20-1
CSASLTGIGNTIYF
TGCAGTGCTAGCCTTACAGGGATTGGAAACACCATATATTTT
>NA|TRBJ2-7|once|TRBV11-2
CASSSGRVGYMQYF
TGTGCCAGCAGCTCCGGACGGGTGGGCTACATGCAGTACTTC
>NA|TRBJ2-1|NA|TRBV6-1
CASSEGVGVHQKFF
TGTGCCAGCAGTGAAGGAGTAGGTGTCCATCAGAAGTTCTTC
>NA|TRBJ2-2|NA|TRBV11-2
CASSSGGGANTGELCF
TGTGCCAGCAGCTCTGGAGGGGGGGCGAACACCGGTGAGCTGTGTTTT
>NA|TRBJ2-3|many|TRBV6-5
CASSYRPTGTLRKLTDTQYF
TGTGCCAGCAGTTACCGGCCCACCGGGACTCTAAGGAAACTCACAGATACGCAGTATTTT
>TRBD1|TRBJ2-7|NA|TRBV19
CASSTGTEPYEQYF
TGTGCCAGTAGTACCGGGACAGAACCCTACGAGCAATACTTC
>TRBD2|TRBJ2-1|NA|TRBV7-9
CGSSPTGLAGINNEQFF
TGTGGCAGCAGCCCAACAGGACTAGCGGGGATAAACAATGAGCAGTTCTTC
>NA|TRBJ1-2|few|TRBV30
CAWRARAEYGYTF
TGTGCCTGGAGGGCCAGGGCGGAGTATGGCTACACCTTC
>NA|TRBJ1-5|once|TRBV12-3/TRBV12-4
CGSSSRFRTASSQPQHF
TGTGGCAGCAGTTCCCGGTTCCGGACCGCGAGCAGTCAGCCCCAGCATTTT
>NA|TRBJ2-2|once|TRBV4-1
CASSHRWISTTGELFF
TGCGCCAGTAGCCATCGGTGGATTAGTACCACCGGGGAGCTGTTTTTT
>NA|TRBJ1-5|NA|TRBV6-5
CASSYSQGIHPQHF
TGTGCCAGCAGTTACTCGCAAGGGATCCATCCCCAGCATTTT
>NA|TRBJ1-1|NA|TRBV30
CAKRESSGTEAFF
TGTGCCAAGCGGGAGTCCTCGGGGACTGAAGCTTTCTTT
>NA|TRBJ2-7|many|TRBV5-5
CASSSRRMAYEQYF
TGTGCCAGCAGCTCCCGACGCATGGCCTACGAGCAGTACTTC
>NA|TRBJ1-4|NA|TRBV30
CACRVGAGEKLFF
TGTGCCTGCCGTGTTGGGGCTGGTGAAAAACTGTTTTTT
>NA|TRBJ1-5|NA|TRBV4-1
CASNQDGQGVQSQHF
TGCGCCAGCAACCAAGATGGGCAGGGAGTACAGTCCCAGCATTTT